This TCR beta chain was retrieved from a study of blood T cell repertoires in COVID-19. Study details: COVID-19 samples collected from the United States, Italy and Spain covered acute and convalescent phases.

Original handling: Researchers report that nucleated cell counts were estimated from reference gene primer amplification. Sequenced by immunoSEQ multiplex PCR; TCRdb stores in-frame clones only, minus some. The V and J calls and the clone size are those of that table, but D and trimming were determined from the DNA. This sample has more than 45,000 clones, with roughly 87% found just once. CDR3 length: 15 residues. V lost 5 bases to trimming and J lost 4 bases, with 20 bases between them. CDR1 is SQVTM and CDR2 is ANQGSEA in the germline V gene. There are a few counts of this clone. The V call is TRBV29-1, the J call TRBJ1-2; D is undetermined. The sample comprised peripheral blood. The clonotype was recovered from a woman older than 75 with COVID-19, enrolled during active disease. The CDR3 DNA reads as TGCAGCGTTCTCCGTTACGACACTGACCTCTATGGCTACACCTTC. The encoded protein is CSVLRYDTDLYGYTF. The complete variable domain, with remaining parts taken from reference TRBV29-1 and TRBJ1-2, reads SAVISQKPSRDICQRGTSLTIQCQVDSQVTMMFWYRQQPGQSLTLIATANQGSEATYESGFVIDKFPISRPNLTFSTLTVSNMSPEDSSIYLCSVLRYDTDLYGYTFGSGTRLTVV.